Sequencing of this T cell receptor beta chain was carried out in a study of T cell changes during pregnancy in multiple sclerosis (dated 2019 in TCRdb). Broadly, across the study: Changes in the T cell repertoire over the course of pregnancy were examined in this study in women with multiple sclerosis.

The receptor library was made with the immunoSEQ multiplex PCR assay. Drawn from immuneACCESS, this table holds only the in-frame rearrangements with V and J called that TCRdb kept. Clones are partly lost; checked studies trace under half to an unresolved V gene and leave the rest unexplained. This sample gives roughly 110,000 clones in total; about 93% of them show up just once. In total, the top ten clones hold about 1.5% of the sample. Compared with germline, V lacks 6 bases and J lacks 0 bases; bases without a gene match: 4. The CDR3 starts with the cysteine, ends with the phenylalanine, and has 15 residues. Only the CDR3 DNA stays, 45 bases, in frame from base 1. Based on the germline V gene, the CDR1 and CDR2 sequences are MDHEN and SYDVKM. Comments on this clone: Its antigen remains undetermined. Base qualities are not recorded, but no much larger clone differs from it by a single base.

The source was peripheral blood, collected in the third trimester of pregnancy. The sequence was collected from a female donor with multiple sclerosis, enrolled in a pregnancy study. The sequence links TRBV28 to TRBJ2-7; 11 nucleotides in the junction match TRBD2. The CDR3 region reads CASSSTSGSSYEQYF. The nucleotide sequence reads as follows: TGTGCCAGCAGCAGTACTAGCGGGAGCTCCTACGAGCAGTACTTC.